The entry below gives a single T cell receptor (beta chain) sequence along with its context. What it binds is unknown. This sample is part of a study of T cells after posttransplantation cyclophosphamide. Study conclusions and caveats: Tissue-infiltrating T cells from skin or gut overlapped little with blood T cells. Later blood repertoires were often dominated by clones from the donor CD8+ memory compartment.

On the day of bone marrow donation, the related graft donor provided peripheral blood. Germline lookup yields CDR1 SQVTM and CDR2 ANQGSEA. The CDR3 is made up of 15 amino acids. With 3 bases clipped from V and 7 bases from J, the junction kept 11 bases outside the gene matches. The method was immunoSEQ multiplex PCR; TCRdb's version includes in-frame clones alone and lacks a portion of them. The top ten hold approximately 3.1% of the sample, which has approximately 47,000 clones, 85% to 95% seen once. The sample comprised PBMCs. This sequence was found in a woman aged 50 to 60 in good health and a related stem cell transplant donor. This chain joins TRBV29-1 and TRBJ1-2; 10 bases are shared with TRBD1. The CDR3 sequence is CSVDLSGTGVFGYTF. The CDR3 bases are TGCAGCGTTGACCTAAGCGGGACAGGGGTTTTTGGCTACACCTTC.